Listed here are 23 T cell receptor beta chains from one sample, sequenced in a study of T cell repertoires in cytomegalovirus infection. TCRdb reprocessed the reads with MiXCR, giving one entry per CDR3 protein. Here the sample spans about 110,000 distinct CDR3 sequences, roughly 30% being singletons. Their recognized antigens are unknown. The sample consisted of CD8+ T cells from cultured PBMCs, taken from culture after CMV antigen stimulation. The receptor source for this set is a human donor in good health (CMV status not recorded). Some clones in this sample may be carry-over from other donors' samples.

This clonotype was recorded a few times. The CDR3 loop is CAGGGPGANVLTF. The CDR3 bases are TGTGCCGGCGGGGGGCCTGGGGCCAACGTCCTGACTTTC. This chain uses TRBV6-6 with TRBJ2-6, with 8 bases fitting TRBD2. Germline V gene lookup returns CDR1 MNHNY and CDR2 SVGAGI (reference sequence). The CDR3 contains 13 residues. V was pared by 11 bases and J by 2 bases, with 2 bases of the junction left unmatched.

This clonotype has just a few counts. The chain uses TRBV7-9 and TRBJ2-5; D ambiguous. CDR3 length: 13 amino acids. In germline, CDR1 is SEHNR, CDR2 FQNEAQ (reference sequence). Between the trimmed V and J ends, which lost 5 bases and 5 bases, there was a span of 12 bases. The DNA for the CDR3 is TGTGCCAGCAGCCCGGCTCTCTGGGAGACCCAGTACTTC. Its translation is CASSPALWETQYF.

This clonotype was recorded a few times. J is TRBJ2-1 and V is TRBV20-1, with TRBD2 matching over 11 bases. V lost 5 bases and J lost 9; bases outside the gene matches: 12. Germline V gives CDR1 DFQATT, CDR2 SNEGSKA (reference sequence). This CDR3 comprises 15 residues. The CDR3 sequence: CSAPGRLAGRPEQFF. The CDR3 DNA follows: TGCAGTGCTCCAGGCCGACTAGCGGGGCGACCTGAGCAGTTCTTC.

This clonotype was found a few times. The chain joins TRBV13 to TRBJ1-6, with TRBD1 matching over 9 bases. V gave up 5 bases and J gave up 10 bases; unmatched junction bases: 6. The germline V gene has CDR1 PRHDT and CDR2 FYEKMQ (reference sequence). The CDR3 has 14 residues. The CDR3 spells CASSPWTGESPLHF. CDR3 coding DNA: TGTGCCAGCAGCCCGTGGACAGGGGAATCACCCCTCCACTTT.

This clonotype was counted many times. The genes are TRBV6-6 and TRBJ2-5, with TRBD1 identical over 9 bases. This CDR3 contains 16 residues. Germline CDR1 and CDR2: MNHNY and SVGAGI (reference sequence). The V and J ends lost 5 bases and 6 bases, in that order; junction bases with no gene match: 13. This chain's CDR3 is CASSPTIGQGIQTQYF. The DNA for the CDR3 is TGTGCCAGCAGTCCCACCATAGGACAGGGGATCCAGACCCAGTACTTC.

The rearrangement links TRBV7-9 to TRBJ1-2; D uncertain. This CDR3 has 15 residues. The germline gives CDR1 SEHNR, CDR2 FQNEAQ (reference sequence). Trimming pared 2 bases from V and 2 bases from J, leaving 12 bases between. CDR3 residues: CASSLWAGLNYGYTF. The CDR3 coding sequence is TGTGCCAGCAGCTTATGGGCAGGACTGAACTATGGCTACACCTTC.

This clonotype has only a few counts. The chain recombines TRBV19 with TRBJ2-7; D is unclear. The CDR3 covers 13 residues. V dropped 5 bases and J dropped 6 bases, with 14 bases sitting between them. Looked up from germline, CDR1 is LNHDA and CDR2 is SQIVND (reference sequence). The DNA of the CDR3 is TGTGCCAGTAGTGCAGGAAGCCCTTCCGAGCAGTACTTC. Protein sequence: CASSAGSPSEQYF.

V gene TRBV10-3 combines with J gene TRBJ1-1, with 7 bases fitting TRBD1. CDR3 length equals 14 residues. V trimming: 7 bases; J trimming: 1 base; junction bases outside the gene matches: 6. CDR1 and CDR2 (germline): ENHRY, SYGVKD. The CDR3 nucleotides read TGTGCCATCAAGCCTCGGACAGGGAACACTGAAGCTTTCTTT. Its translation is CAIKPRTGNTEAFF.

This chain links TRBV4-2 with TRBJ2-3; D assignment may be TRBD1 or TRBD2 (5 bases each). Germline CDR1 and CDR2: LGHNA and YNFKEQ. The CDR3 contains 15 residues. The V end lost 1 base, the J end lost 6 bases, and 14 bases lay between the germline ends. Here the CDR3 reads CASSQGGTLWDTQYF. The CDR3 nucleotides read TGTGCCAGCAGCCAAGGAGGGACCCTTTGGGATACGCAGTATTTT.

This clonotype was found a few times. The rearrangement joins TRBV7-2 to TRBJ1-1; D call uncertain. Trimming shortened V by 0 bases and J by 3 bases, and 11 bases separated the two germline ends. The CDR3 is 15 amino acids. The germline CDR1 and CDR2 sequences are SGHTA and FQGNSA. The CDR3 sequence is CASSLASARDTEAFF. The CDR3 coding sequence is TGTGCCAGCAGCTTAGCGAGTGCCCGGGACACTGAAGCTTTCTTT.

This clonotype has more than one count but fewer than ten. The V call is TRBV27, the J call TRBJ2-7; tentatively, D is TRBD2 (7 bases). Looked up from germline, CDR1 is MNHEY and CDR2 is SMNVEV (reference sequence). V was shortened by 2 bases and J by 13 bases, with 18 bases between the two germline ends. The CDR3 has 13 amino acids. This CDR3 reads CASSLGTGGPPYF. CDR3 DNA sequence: TGTGCCAGCAGTTTAGGAACGGGGGGCCCTCCCTACTTC.

Here the CDR3 reads CASSPVGQGETYNSPLHF. CDR3 DNA sequence: TGTGCCAGCAGCCCCGTTGGACAGGGAGAGACCTATAATTCACCCCTCCACTTT. The J gene is TRBJ1-6, the V gene TRBV3-1, with 8 bases that match TRBD1. Germline CDR1 LGHDT, CDR2 YNNKEL (reference sequence). J was trimmed by 2 bases and V by 4 bases; bases with no gene match: 10. This CDR3 comprises 18 residues.

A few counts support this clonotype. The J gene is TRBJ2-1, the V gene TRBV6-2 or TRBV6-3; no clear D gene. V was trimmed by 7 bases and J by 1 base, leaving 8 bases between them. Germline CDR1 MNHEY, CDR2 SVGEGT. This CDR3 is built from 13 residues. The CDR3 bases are TGTGCCAGCACCGATTCTTCCTACAATGAGCAGTTCTTC. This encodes CASTDSSYNEQFF.

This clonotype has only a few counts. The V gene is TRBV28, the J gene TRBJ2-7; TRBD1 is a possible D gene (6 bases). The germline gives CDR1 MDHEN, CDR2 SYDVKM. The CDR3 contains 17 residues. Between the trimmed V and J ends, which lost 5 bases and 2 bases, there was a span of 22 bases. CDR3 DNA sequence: TGTGCCAGCAGTCCTATGGCCGCGCGGACAGTGCCCTACGAGCAGTACTTC. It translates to CASSPMAARTVPYEQYF.

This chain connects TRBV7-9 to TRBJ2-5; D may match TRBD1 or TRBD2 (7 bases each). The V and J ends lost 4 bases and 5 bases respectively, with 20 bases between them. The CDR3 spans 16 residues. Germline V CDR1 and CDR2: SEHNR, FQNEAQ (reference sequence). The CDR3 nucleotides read TGTGCCAGCAGCTCTCCCCAGGGGGGGGCCTGGGAGACCCAGTACTTC. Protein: CASSSPQGGAWETQYF.

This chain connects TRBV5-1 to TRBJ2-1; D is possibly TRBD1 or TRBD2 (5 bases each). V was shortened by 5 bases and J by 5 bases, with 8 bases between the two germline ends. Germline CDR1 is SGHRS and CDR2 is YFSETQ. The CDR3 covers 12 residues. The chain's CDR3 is CASSMGDNEQFF. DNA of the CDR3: TGCGCCAGCAGTATGGGGGACAATGAGCAGTTCTTC.

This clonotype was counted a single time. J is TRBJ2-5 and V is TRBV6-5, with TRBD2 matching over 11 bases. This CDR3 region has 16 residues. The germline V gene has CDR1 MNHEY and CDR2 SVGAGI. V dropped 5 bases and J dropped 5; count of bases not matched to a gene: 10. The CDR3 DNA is TGTGCCAGCAGTCAGAGCACTAGCGGGGGTGGGGAGACCCAGTACTTC. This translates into CASSQSTSGGGETQYF.

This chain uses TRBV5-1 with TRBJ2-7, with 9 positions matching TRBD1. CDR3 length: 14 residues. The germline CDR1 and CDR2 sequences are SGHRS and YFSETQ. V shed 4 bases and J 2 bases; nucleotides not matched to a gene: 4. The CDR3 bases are TGCGCCAGCAGCCGTGGGACAGGGACCTACGAGCAGTACTTC. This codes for CASSRGTGTYEQYF.

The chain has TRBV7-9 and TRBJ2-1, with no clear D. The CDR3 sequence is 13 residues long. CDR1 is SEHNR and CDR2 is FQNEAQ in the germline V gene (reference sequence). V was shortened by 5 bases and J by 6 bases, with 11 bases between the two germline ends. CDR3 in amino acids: CASSRFTGNEQFF. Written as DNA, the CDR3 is TGTGCCAGCAGCCGGTTCACGGGCAATGAGCAGTTCTTC.

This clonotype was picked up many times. CDR3 sequence: CASIQGGEQFF. In nucleotides, the CDR3 is TGTGCCTCCATCCAAGGGGGGGAGCAGTTCTTC. The chain recombines TRBV12-3 or TRBV12-4 with TRBJ2-1; D may correspond to TRBD1 or TRBD2 (6 bases each). CDR3 length: 11 residues. The V gene lost 11 bases and the J gene lost 10 bases, with 15 bases spanning the gap.

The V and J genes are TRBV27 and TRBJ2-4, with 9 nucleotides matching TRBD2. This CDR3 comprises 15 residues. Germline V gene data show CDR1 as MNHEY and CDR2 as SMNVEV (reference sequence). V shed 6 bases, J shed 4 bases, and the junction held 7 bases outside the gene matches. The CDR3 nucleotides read TGTGCCAGCAGAAAAGCGGGGGGAGATAAAAACATTCAGTACTTC. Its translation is CASRKAGGDKNIQYF.

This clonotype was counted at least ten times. Here the CDR3 reads CASSLGPRGDVDTEAFF. The CDR3 DNA is TGTGCCAGCAGCTTAGGTCCCAGGGGAGATGTGGACACTGAAGCTTTCTTT. The V and J genes are TRBV7-6 and TRBJ1-1; a possible D gene is TRBD1 (6 bases). Trimming took off 1 base at V and 3 bases at J, with 18 bases between the two ends. Germline-derived CDR1 and CDR2 are SGHVS and FNYEAQ. This CDR3 is 17 amino acids long.

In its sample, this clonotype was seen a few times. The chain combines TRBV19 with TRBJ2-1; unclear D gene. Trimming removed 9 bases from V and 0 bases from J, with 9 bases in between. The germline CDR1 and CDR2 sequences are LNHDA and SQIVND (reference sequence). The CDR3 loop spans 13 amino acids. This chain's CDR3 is CASHASSYNEQFF. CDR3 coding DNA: TGTGCCAGCCATGCTAGCTCCTACAATGAGCAGTTCTTC. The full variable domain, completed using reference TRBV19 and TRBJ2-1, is DGGITQSPKYLFRKEGQNVTLSCEQNLNHDAMYWYRQDPGQGLRLIYYSQIVNDFQKGDIAEGYSVSREKKESFPLTVTSAQKNPTAFYLCASHASSYNEQFFGPGTRLTVL.